These 19 T cell receptor beta chains were all obtained from the same sample, sequenced in a study of T cell clones after liver transplantation (dated by TCRdb to between 2018 and 2021). The library came from the immunoSEQ multiplex PCR assay. TCRdb provides this immuneACCESS table in a form limited to in-frame rearrangements. Some clones are lacking; in checked studies, under half of them reflect an unresolved V gene, and why the rest are absent is not known. In this sample the table shows about 15,000 clones, roughly 84% of which occur a single time. The top ten clonotypes cover 28% of the sample. Sample: CD8+ T cells from blood, taken around 48 months after liver transplant. The receptors originated from a human patient who received a liver transplant. After a transplant, some T cells may be of graft donor origin.

This chain links TRBV6-5 with TRBJ1-6; D is unresolved. Trimming removed 5 bases at V and 9 bases at J, with 11 bases between. The CDR3 runs to 13 residues. Looked up from germline, CDR1 is MNHEY and CDR2 is SVGAGI. As DNA, the CDR3 is TGTGCCAGCAGTGATTACGATCCTTCACCCCTCCACTTT. Its protein is CASSDYDPSPLHF.

J is TRBJ2-7 and V is TRBV16; a weak D match, TRBD1 (7 bases). The CDR3 is 14 amino acids. V lost 6 bases to trimming and J lost 5 bases, with 17 bases between them. Germline V CDR1 and CDR2: KGHSY, FQNENV. This chain's CDR3 is CASSSGQGGNEQYF. The CDR3 DNA is TGTGCCAGCAGTTCCGGGCAGGGGGGTAACGAGCAGTACTTC. Full variable domain (missing parts from reference TRBV16 and TRBJ2-7): GEEVAQTPKHLVRGEGQKAKLYCAPIKGHSYVFWYQQVLKNEFKFLISFQNENVFDETGMPKERFSAKCLPNSPCSLEIQATKLEDSAVYFCASSSGQGGNEQYFGPGTRLTVT.

The genes are TRBV27 and TRBJ2-5, with D maybe TRBD1 (7 bases). The ends were cut back, 5 bases at V and 5 bases at J, with 18 bases in the middle. Germline V gene lookup returns CDR1 MNHEY and CDR2 SMNVEV (reference sequence). This CDR3 region has 15 residues. CDR3 region: CASSPWTGGRETQYF. The CDR3 nucleotides read TGTGCCAGCAGTCCTTGGACAGGTGGGAGGGAGACCCAGTACTTC.

The chain links TRBV6-6 to TRBJ1-1; 8 bases match TRBD1. After removal of 5 bases from V and 12 bases from J, the junction contained 5 bases not matched to a gene. The germline CDR1 and CDR2 sequences are MNHNY and SVGAGI (reference sequence). The CDR3 has 11 amino acids. The CDR3 nucleotides read TGTGCCAGCAGTACGGACAGGGATACTTTCTTT. Amino acids: CASSTDRDTFF.

The chain joins TRBV5-4 to TRBJ2-7, with TRBD2 matching over 10 bases. V lost 3 bases, J lost 6 bases, and 9 bases stayed unmatched. Germline values: CDR1 SGHNT, CDR2 YYREEE (reference sequence). This CDR3 spans 15 amino acids. The CDR3 DNA reads TGTGCCAGCAGCTCGGGACTAGCGCCGAGCCGCGAGCAGTACTTC. It specifies CASSSGLAPSREQYF.

This chain joins TRBV2 and TRBJ2-7; 7 bases are shared with TRBD2. This CDR3 spans 13 amino acids. Germline V lookup: CDR1 SNHLY, CDR2 FYNNEI. V shed 8 bases, J shed 10 bases, and the junction held 14 bases outside the gene matches. The CDR3 DNA is TGTGCCAGCCCGTTGAAAGCGGGGAGGGAACAGTACTTC. Its protein product is CASPLKAGREQYF.

This clone was seen only a few times. Different DNA sequences within this sample yield the same CDR3. This chain links TRBV27 with TRBJ2-3; a weak D match, TRBD2 (5 bases). The V end was cut by 3 bases, the J end by 1 base, with 5 bases between. Germline assignment: CDR1 MNHEY and CDR2 SMNVEV (reference sequence). CDR3 length equals 13 residues. CDR3 in amino acids: CASSFGGTDTQYF. CDR3 sequence (DNA): TGTGCCAGCAGTTTCGGGGGCACAGATACGCAGTATTTT.

The chain recombines TRBV20-1 with TRBJ2-1; tentatively, D is TRBD1 or TRBD2 (5 bases each). With 3 bases removed from V and 8 bases from J, the gap between germline ends came to 5 bases. CDR1 is DFQATT and CDR2 is SNEGSKA in the germline V gene (reference sequence). The CDR3 extends over 10 amino acids. The CDR3 bases are TGCAGTGCTAGGGGGGATGAGCAGTTCTTC. Translated: CSARGDEQFF.

This sequence joins TRBV19 and TRBJ1-4, with TRBD1 as a possible D gene (6 bases). The length of the CDR3 is 15 residues. V shed 4 bases and J shed 4 bases, with 13 bases lying between them. Germline CDR1 reads LNHDA; CDR2 reads SQIVND (reference sequence). CDR3: CASSSEGQFNEKLFF. The CDR3 DNA is TGTGCCAGTAGTAGCGAAGGACAGTTTAATGAAAAACTGTTTTTT. Looking up the rest from reference TRBV19 and TRBJ1-4 gives the full variable domain: DGGITQSPKYLFRKEGQNVTLSCEQNLNHDAMYWYRQDPGQGLRLIYYSQIVNDFQKGDIAEGYSVSREKKESFPLTVTSAQKNPTAFYLCASSSEGQFNEKLFFGSGTQLSVL.

The chain couples TRBV9 to TRBJ2-2; D call uncertain. Deletions cut 3 bases from V and 2 bases from J, with 17 bases between. This CDR3 has 17 residues. Germline lookup yields CDR1 SGDLS and CDR2 YYNGEE. The CDR3 sequence is CASSGPRWSPNTGELFF. CDR3 coding DNA: TGTGCCAGCAGCGGACCTCGCTGGAGCCCCAACACCGGGGAGCTGTTTTTT.

The chain has TRBV4-1 and TRBJ2-7; D could derive from TRBD1 or TRBD2 (6 bases each). Deletions cut 1 base from V and 7 bases from J, with 20 bases between. The V gene's germline CDR1 is MGHRA and CDR2 YSYEKL. This CDR3 comprises 16 residues. CDR3 nucleotide sequence: TGCGCCAGCAGCCAAGTGGGGGGCGCATCGAGGTGGGAGCAGTACTTC. It encodes CASSQVGGASRWEQYF.

This chain links TRBV9 with TRBJ2-1; 12 bases are a match to TRBD2. The CDR3 spans 15 residues. Germline CDR1 is SGDLS and CDR2 is YYNGEE. V was clipped by 3 bases and J by 4 bases; unmatched bases: 2. The CDR3 protein is CASSGLAGEYNEQFF. In DNA form, the CDR3 reads TGTGCCAGCAGCGGACTAGCGGGAGAGTACAATGAGCAGTTCTTC.

V usage is TRBV27 and J usage is TRBJ2-7; D might be TRBD2 (6 bases). Germline CDR1 MNHEY, CDR2 SMNVEV (reference sequence). The CDR3 sequence is 15 residues long. V shed 5 bases and J shed 5 bases, with 19 bases lying between them. The CDR3 nucleotides read TGTGCCAGCAGTATTAACGACCCGGGCGGGGACGAGCAGTACTTC. It is translated as CASSINDPGGDEQYF.

The chain's CDR3 is CASSKARVLNTEAFF. The CDR3, as DNA: TGTGCCAGCAGCAAAGCGCGGGTACTGAACACTGAAGCTTTCTTT. The chain carries TRBV21-1 and TRBJ1-1. TRBV21-1 is tagged as a pseudogene. The CDR3 totals 15 residues.

V usage is TRBV27 and J usage is TRBJ2-4; 9 bases agree with TRBD2. The germline CDR1 and CDR2 sequences are MNHEY and SMNVEV (reference sequence). Trimming took 2 bases from V and 7 from J; bases not matched to a gene: 9. CDR3 size: 16 residues. The CDR3 DNA reads as TGTGCCAGCAGTTTAGCTGGCGGGAGGGATTATAACATTCAGTACTTC. Translating it yields CASSLAGGRDYNIQYF.

J is TRBJ2-7 and V is TRBV6-5, with D hard to call. Germline V CDR1 and CDR2: MNHEY, SVGAGI. This CDR3 region has 15 residues. V was clipped by 2 bases and J by 3 bases, with 14 bases between them. CDR3 in amino acids: CASSYRPSKGYEQYF. Written as DNA, the CDR3 is TGTGCCAGCAGTTACCGCCCGAGCAAGGGCTACGAGCAGTACTTC.

This chain uses TRBV13 with TRBJ2-7; D gene unclear. CDR1 is PRHDT and CDR2 is FYEKMQ in the germline V gene (reference sequence). Deletions cut 2 bases from V and 5 bases from J, with 13 bases between. This CDR3 contains 14 residues. The CDR3 is CASSLRVSYDEQYF. The CDR3 DNA follows: TGTGCCAGCAGCTTACGAGTCTCCTACGACGAGCAGTACTTC. Drawing the rest from reference TRBV13 and TRBJ2-7, the complete variable domain is AAGVIQSPRHLIKEKRETATLKCYPIPRHDTVYWYQQGPGQDPQFLISFYEKMQSDKGSIPDRFSAQQFSDYHSELNMSSLELGDSALYFCASSLRVSYDEQYFGPGTRLTVT.

The V gene is TRBV28, the J gene TRBJ2-2, with a possible D match to TRBD2 (5 bases). CDR3 length: 19 amino acids. V lost 5 bases and J lost 2, with 24 bases in between. Per germline, CDR1 MDHEN and CDR2 SYDVKM. This chain's CDR3 is CASSPLSPDYPANTGELFF. CDR3 bases: TGTGCCAGCAGTCCCCTTAGTCCAGACTACCCGGCTAACACCGGGGAGCTGTTTTTT.

V usage is TRBV12-5 and J usage is TRBJ2-1; D is uncertain. Germline CDR1 is LGHNT and CDR2 is FRNRAP. This CDR3 region has 14 residues. With 1 base removed from V and 5 bases from J, the gap between germline ends came to 9 bases. CDR3 amino acids: CASGLEGRHNEQFF. The CDR3 DNA sequence: TGTGCTAGTGGTTTGGAGGGAAGACACAATGAGCAGTTCTTC.